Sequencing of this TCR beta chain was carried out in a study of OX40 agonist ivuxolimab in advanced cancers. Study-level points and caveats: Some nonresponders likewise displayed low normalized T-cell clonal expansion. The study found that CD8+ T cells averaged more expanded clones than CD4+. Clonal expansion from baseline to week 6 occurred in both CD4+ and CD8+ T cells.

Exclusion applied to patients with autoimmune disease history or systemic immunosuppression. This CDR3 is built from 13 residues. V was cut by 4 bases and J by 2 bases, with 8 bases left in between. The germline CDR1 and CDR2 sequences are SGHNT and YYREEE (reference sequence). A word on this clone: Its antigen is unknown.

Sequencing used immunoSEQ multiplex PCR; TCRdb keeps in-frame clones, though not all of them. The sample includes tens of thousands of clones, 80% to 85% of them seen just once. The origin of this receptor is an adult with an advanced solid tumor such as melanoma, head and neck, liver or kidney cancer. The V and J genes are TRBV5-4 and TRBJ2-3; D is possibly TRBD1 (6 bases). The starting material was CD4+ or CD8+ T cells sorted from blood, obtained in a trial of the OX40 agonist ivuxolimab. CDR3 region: CASSVGATDTQYF. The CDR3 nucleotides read TGTGCCAGCAGCGTGGGGGCCACAGATACGCAGTATTTT.